This record covers a single T cell receptor (beta chain). V lost 6 bases to trimming and J lost 3 bases, with 17 bases between them. Germline V gene lookup returns CDR1 SEHNR and CDR2 FQNEAQ (reference sequence). This CDR3 comprises 15 residues. The record originates from a study of blood T cell repertoires in COVID-19. Study-wide context: Acute and convalescent COVID-19 specimens originated in the United States, Italy and Spain. Nucleic acid was either cDNA or gDNA, and it came from T cells, B-cell-depleted T cells, or PBMCs.

The authors' processing: Estimated nucleated cell counts came from reference gene primer amplification. Sequencing used immunoSEQ multiplex PCR; TCRdb keeps in-frame clones, though not all of them. V and J calls and clone size follow that table, whereas D and trimming were derived from the DNA. The table lists around 81,000 clones, more than 75% of them singletons. The chain uses TRBV7-9 and TRBJ1-1; D possibly corresponds to TRBD1 (6 bases). This TCR was recovered from a human donor in a cohort sampled during active COVID-19. Sequenced input: peripheral blood. CDR3 loop: CASRHRPRGDTEAFF. CDR3 coding DNA: TGTGCCAGCAGGCACCGTCCCAGGGGTGACACTGAAGCTTTCTTT.